This TCR beta chain was obtained from a study of CD8 T cells in ankylosing spondylitis. This clonotype was picked up a small number of times. As yet, its antigen is unknown. This CDR3 is built from 14 residues. Germline V lookup: CDR1 SQVTM, CDR2 ANQGSEA. V was clipped by 6 bases and J by 4 bases; unmatched bases: 5. MiXCR was run by TCRdb on the 5' RACE reads, yielding one entry per CDR3 protein. This repertoire shows about 360,000 distinct CDR3 sequences, 20% found once; its top ten account for around 13%. The study's findings and limits: Ankylosing spondylitis blood appeared to be characterized by a TCR beta motif of 8 or 9 highly homologous variants. Reported data indicate significant enrichment of disease-linked clones within matched ankylosing spondylitis synovial fluid.

Sequenced: blood, either unsorted or a sorted T cell fraction (not recorded which). The chain is built from TRBV29-1 and TRBJ2-1; 11 bases fit TRBD2. The clonotype originates from a male donor with ankylosing spondylitis or in good health (not recorded which). The DNA for the CDR3 is TGCAGCGTCTCTAGCGGGGGGCCTTACAATGAGCAGTTCTTC. This gives the protein CSVSSGGPYNEQFF.